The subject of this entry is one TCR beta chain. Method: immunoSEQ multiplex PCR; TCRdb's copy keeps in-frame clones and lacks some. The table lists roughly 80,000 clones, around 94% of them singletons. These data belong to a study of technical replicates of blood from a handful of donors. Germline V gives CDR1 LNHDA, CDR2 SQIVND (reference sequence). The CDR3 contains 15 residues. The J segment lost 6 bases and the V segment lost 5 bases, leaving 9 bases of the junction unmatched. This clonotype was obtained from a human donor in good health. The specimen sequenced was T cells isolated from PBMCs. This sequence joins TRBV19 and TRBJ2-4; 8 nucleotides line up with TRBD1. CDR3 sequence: CASSSDRETRNIQYF. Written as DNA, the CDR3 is TGTGCCAGTAGTTCGGACAGGGAAACTAGAAACATTCAGTACTTC.